The source of this T cell receptor (beta chain) is a study of cytomegalovirus exposure and HLA in healthy donors. Germline V gives CDR1 SGHVS, CDR2 FNYEAQ. This CDR3 has 15 amino acids. V was pared by 1 base and J by 5 bases, with 6 bases of the junction left unmatched. The primer mix had 60 Vbeta and 13 Jbeta primers. Clones were read by immunoSEQ multiplex PCR, and TCRdb kept only the in-frame ones, dropping some. The table records over 80,000 clones, 55% to 75% of them present only once. The material sequenced was PBMCs. The V gene is TRBV7-6, the J gene TRBJ2-7; 9 bases line up with TRBD2. The clonotype originates from a woman aged 18 to 35 in good health and CMV-seropositive. CDR3: CASSLGSSGTDEQYF. DNA of the CDR3: TGTGCCAGCAGCTTAGGATCTAGCGGGACTGACGAGCAGTACTTC.